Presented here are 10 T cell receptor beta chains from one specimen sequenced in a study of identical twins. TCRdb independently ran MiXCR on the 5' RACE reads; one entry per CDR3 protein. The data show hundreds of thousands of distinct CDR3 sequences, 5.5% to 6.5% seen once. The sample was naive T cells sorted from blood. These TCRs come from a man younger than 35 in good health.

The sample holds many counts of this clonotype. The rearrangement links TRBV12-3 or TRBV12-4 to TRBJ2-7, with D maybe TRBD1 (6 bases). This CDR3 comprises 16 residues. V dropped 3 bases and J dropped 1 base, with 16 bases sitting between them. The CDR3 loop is CASSLSGSRGSYEQYV. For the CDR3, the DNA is TGTGCCAGCAGTTTGTCCGGGTCCAGGGGATCCTACGAGCAGTACGTC.

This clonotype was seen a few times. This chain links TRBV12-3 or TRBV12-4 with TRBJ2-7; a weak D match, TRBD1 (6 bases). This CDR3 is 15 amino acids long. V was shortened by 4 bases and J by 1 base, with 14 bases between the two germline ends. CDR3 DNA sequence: TGTGCCAGCAGTTCCGGGACAAGAGGGTCCTACGAGCAGTACTTC. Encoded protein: CASSSGTRGSYEQYF.

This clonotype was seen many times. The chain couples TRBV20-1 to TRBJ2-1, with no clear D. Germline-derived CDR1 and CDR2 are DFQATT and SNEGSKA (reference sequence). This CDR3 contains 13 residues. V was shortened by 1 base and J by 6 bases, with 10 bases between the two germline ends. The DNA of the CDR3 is TGCAGTGCTAGAGCCAAGACGACCAATGAGCAGTTCTTC. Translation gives CSARAKTTNEQFF.

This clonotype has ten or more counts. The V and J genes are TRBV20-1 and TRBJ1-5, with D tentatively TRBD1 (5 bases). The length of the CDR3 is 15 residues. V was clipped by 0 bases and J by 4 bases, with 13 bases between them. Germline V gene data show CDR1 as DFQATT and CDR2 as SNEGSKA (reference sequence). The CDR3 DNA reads TGCAGTGCTAGAGAAAAGGGGAATACTAATCAGCCCCAGCATTTT. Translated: CSAREKGNTNQPQHF.

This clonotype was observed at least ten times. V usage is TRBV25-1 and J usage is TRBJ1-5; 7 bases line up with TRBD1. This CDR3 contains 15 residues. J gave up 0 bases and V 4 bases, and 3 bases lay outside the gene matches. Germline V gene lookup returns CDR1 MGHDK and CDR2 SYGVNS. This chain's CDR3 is CASSGGTASNQPQHF. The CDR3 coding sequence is TGTGCCAGCAGTGGTGGGACAGCTAGCAATCAGCCCCAGCATTTT.

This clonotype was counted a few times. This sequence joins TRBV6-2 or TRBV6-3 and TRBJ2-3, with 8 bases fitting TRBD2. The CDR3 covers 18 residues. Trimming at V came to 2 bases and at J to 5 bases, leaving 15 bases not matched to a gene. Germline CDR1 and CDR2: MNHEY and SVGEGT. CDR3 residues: CASSYPRTGGPTGDTQYF. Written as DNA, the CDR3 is TGTGCCAGCAGTTACCCTAGAACGGGAGGGCCCACAGGAGATACGCAGTATTTT.

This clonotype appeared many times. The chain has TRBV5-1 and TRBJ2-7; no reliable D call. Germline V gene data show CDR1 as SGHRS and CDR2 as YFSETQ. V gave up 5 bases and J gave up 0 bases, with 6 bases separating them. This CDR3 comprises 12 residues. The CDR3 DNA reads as TGCGCCAGCAGTGAGAACTCCTACGAGCAGTACTTC. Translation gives CASSENSYEQYF.

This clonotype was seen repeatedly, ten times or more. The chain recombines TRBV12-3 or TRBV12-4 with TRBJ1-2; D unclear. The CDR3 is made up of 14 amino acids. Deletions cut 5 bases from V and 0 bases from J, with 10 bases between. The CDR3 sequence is CASSPTMTNYGYTF. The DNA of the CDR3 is TGTGCCAGCAGTCCGACTATGACTAACTATGGCTACACCTTC.

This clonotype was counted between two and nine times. For the CDR3, the DNA is TGCGCCAGCAGCCCACTTGCCTTCTCCACAGATACGCAGTATTTT. It encodes CASSPLAFSTDTQYF. The rearrangement joins TRBV4-3 to TRBJ2-3; D is ambiguous. Between the trimmed V and J ends, which lost 4 bases and 2 bases, there was a span of 13 bases. Germline CDR1 reads LGHNA; CDR2 reads YSLEER. The CDR3 runs 15 residues.

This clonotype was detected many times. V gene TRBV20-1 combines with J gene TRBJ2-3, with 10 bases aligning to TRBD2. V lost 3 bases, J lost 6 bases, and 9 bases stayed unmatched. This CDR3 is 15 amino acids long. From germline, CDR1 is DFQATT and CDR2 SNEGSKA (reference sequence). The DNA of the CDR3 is TGCAGTGCTAGTCCCCTAGCGGGAGTTGGTGATACGCAGTATTTT. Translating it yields CSASPLAGVGDTQYF.